This T cell receptor (beta chain) was captured by sequencing in a study of blood T cells in healthy people across ages. Whole-study results and caveats: The study found TCR beta diversity correlated strongly with naive T cell percentage.

The sample holds a few counts of this clonotype. Antigen unknown. Peripheral blood samples of roughly 9.9 milliliters were drawn from each donor. Isolated PBMCs totaled at least 6.5 million in each sample. The length of the CDR3 is 12 residues. V lost 6 bases and J 3 bases, leaving 12 bases between the germline ends. Germline V gene data show CDR1 as DFQATT and CDR2 as SNEGSKA (reference sequence). Using a J-beta primer mix together with a sample-barcoded 5' primer, a second PCR was run for roughly 6 to 12 cycles. From each sample, at least 3 million paired-end reads containing CDR3 were obtained. TCRdb passed the 5' RACE reads through MiXCR, listing each CDR3 protein once. The sample shows approximately 800,000 distinct CDR3 sequences, 62% of them seen only once.

The sample taken for sequencing was blood. The clonotype comes from a man aged 25-45 years in good health. The chain uses TRBV20-1 and TRBJ2-7; no clear D. The CDR3 here is CSAPRGYYEQYF. The CDR3 DNA reads as TGCAGTGCCCCCCGCGGCTACTACGAGCAGTACTTC.